This paragraph covers one T cell receptor beta chain sequence. Its antigen is not identified. The CDR3 consists of 14 residues. CDR1 and CDR2 (germline): MNHNS, SASEGT. V was clipped by 5 bases and J by 4 bases; unmatched bases: 3. The data originate from a study of cytomegalovirus exposure and HLA in healthy donors. For the study at large: Researchers found that around 80% of over 350 genotyped donors fell within the Caucasian-associated ancestry cluster.

The PCR had 60 Vbeta and 13 Jbeta primers. Generated by immunoSEQ multiplex PCR, the TCRdb table keeps only in-frame clones and is missing some. The table shows 200,000 to 250,000 clones, with over 60% occurring only once. Broader study findings: In a later analysis, HLA-associated TCR beta chains were more clonally expanded than equally common others. Further analysis was carried out later, and it showed several of the most significant clusters appearing linked to common viral pathogens.

The chain has TRBV6-1 and TRBJ2-2; 8 nucleotides align to TRBD1. Sequencing was carried out using PBMCs. The sequence was obtained from a man aged 40-49 years in good health and CMV-seronegative. DNA of the CDR3: TGTGCCAGCAGTACAGGGGGAGTCACCGGGGAGCTGTTTTTT. Translation: CASSTGGVTGELFF.